These 32 T cell receptor beta chains share one sample of origin, sequenced in a study of T cells after yellow fever vaccination. TCRdb itself ran the 5' RACE reads through MiXCR, one entry per CDR3 protein. The table shows more than 450,000 distinct CDR3 sequences, with less than 25% occurring only once. The sample was PBMCs, taken roughly 20 days after the first yellow fever vaccination. Receptor source: a man between 18 and 35 years old who received the YFV17D yellow fever vaccine.

The V call is TRBV5-4, the J call TRBJ2-5, with 11 nucleotides matching TRBD2. The CDR3 contains 15 residues. With V trimmed by 4 bases and J by 3 bases, 5 bases remained unmatched. The germline gives CDR1 SGHNT, CDR2 YYREEE (reference sequence). The DNA for the CDR3 is TGTGCCAGCAGCCCCTCGGGACTAGCGGAAGAGACCCAGTACTTC. Translated, it gives CASSPSGLAEETQYF.

V is TRBV6-5 and J is TRBJ2-7, with TRBD2 identical over 11 bases. The germline V gene encodes CDR1 MNHEY and CDR2 SVGAGI. The CDR3 extends over 15 amino acids. The J segment lost 6 bases and the V segment lost 4 bases, leaving 8 bases of the junction unmatched. For the CDR3, the DNA is TGTGCCAGCAGTTTCGCCGGGACTAGCGGTTTCGAGCAGTACTTC. It codes for CASSFAGTSGFEQYF.

A few counts support this clonotype. The chain combines TRBV5-1 with TRBJ2-5; 9 bases are shared with TRBD2. The CDR3 consists of 14 residues. CDR1 is SGHRS and CDR2 is YFSETQ in the germline V gene. Trimming cost V 0 bases and J 5 bases; bases outside gene matches: 2. The CDR3 loop reads CASSLASGVETQYF. The CDR3 nucleotides read TGCGCCAGCAGCTTGGCTAGCGGGGTTGAGACCCAGTACTTC.

This clonotype was detected only a few times. In DNA form, the CDR3 reads TGCAGTGCTGGCGGACTAGCGGGGATCAATGAGCAGTTCTTC. Protein product: CSAGGLAGINEQFF. The chain has TRBV20-1 and TRBJ2-1; TRBD2 matches 12 bases. In germline, CDR1 is DFQATT, CDR2 SNEGSKA (reference sequence). The CDR3 is 14 residues long. V lost 5 bases, J lost 6 bases, and 5 bases stayed unmatched.

This clonotype was seen ten or more times. The chain links TRBV15 to TRBJ2-2; 9 bases fit TRBD2. The CDR3 consists of 21 residues. CDR1 and CDR2 (germline): LNHNV, YYDKDF (reference sequence). V lost 0 bases to trimming and J lost 0 bases; unmatched junction nucleotides: 14. As DNA, the CDR3 is TGTGCCACCAGCAGAGATTTTGGGGGTAGCGGGGGACCCGCGAACACCGGGGAGCTGTTTTTT. It encodes CATSRDFGGSGGPANTGELFF.

The chain recombines TRBV4-1 with TRBJ1-1, with 9 bases identical to TRBD1. The V and J ends lost 3 bases and 0 bases, in that order; junction bases with no gene match: 8. Germline V gene data show CDR1 as MGHRA and CDR2 as YSYEKL. The CDR3 totals 17 residues. The CDR3 protein is CASSQPPGTGLNTEAFF. The DNA for the CDR3 is TGCGCCAGCAGCCAGCCTCCCGGGACAGGGTTGAACACTGAAGCTTTCTTT.

This clonotype was recorded a few times. The genes are TRBV12-3 or TRBV12-4 and TRBJ2-3, with D perhaps given as TRBD1 or TRBD2 (5 bases each). The V gene lost 6 bases and the J gene lost 2 bases, with 9 bases spanning the gap. This CDR3 spans 13 amino acids. The CDR3 DNA reads as TGTGCCAGCAGATGGGGGAACACAGATACGCAGTATTTT. The encoded protein is CASRWGNTDTQYF.

V gene TRBV4-2 combines with J gene TRBJ2-2, with TRBD2 identical over 8 bases. The CDR3 consists of 17 residues. Per germline, CDR1 LGHNA and CDR2 YNFKEQ. The trim removed 4 bases at V and 7 bases at J, leaving 14 bases unmatched. The DNA of the CDR3 is TGTGCCAGCAGCCTCCAAATGCCGGGGGGGCCCGACGGGGAGCTGTTTTTT. This encodes CASSLQMPGGPDGELFF.

This chain joins TRBV5-6 and TRBJ2-1; D might be TRBD1 (5 bases). The CDR3 runs 13 residues. Trimming shortened V by 4 bases and J by 12 bases, and 17 bases separated the two germline ends. CDR1 and CDR2 (germline): SGHDT, YYEEEE. The CDR3 nucleotides read TGTGCCAGCAGCCTGGGGCCATTGAAGGGGCAGTTCTTC. This translates into CASSLGPLKGQFF.

V and J are TRBV7-3 and TRBJ1-1, with D hard to call. Germline V CDR1 and CDR2: SGHTA, FQGTGA. The length of the CDR3 is 14 residues. V dropped 0 bases and J dropped 3 bases, with 8 bases sitting between them. CDR3: CASSLTGGHTEAFF. DNA of the CDR3: TGTGCCAGCAGCTTAACAGGAGGGCACACTGAAGCTTTCTTT. The full variable domain, with the rest looked up from reference TRBV7-3 and TRBJ1-1, is GAGVSQTPSNKVTEKGKYVELRCDPISGHTALYWYRQSLGQGPEFLIYFQGTGAADDSGLPNDRFFAVRPEGSVSTLKIQRTERGDSAVYLCASSLTGGHTEAFFGQGTRLTVV.

The chain joins TRBV5-6 to TRBJ2-4, with TRBD1 matching 9 bases. The length of the CDR3 is 15 residues. Per the germline V gene, CDR1 is SGHDT and CDR2 is YYEEEE. V trimming: 3 bases; J trimming: 3 bases; junction bases outside the gene matches: 4. The DNA of the CDR3 is TGTGCCAGCAGCTCACGACAGGGGGACAAAAACATTCAGTACTTC. Translating it yields CASSSRQGDKNIQYF.

There are a few counts of this clonotype. This rearrangement joins TRBV27 to TRBJ1-2, with 10 nucleotides matching TRBD1. CDR3 length equals 17 residues. Germline V gives CDR1 MNHEY, CDR2 SMNVEV (reference sequence). Trimming at V came to 4 bases and at J to 1 base, leaving 9 bases not matched to a gene. CDR3 DNA: TGTGCCAGCAGTTCGCACTCCGGGACAGGGGTTAACTATGGCTACACCTTC. This sequence encodes CASSSHSGTGVNYGYTF.

As to this clonotype: With a much larger clone just one base away, this may be a read error. The chain links TRBV20-1 to TRBJ1-4; D is unresolved. V lost 1 base and J lost 0, with 6 bases in between. Germline-derived CDR1 and CDR2 are DFQATT and SNEGSKA (reference sequence). The CDR3 length is 14 residues. CDR3 DNA: TGCAGTGCTAGAGTGGTGGCAACTAATGAAAAACTGTTTTTT. Its protein is CSARVVATNEKLFF.

The chain joins TRBV5-1 to TRBJ2-5, with TRBD2 identical over 7 bases. Germline V gene sequence: CDR1 SGHRS, CDR2 YFSETQ. This CDR3 contains 15 residues. Unmatched junction bases numbered 11, after V lost 4 bases and J lost 5 bases. Written as DNA, the CDR3 is TGCGCCAGCAGCCCGCGGGGGTACAAGTCGGAGACCCAGTACTTC. This gives the protein CASSPRGYKSETQYF.

This clonotype has more than one count but fewer than ten. The chain is built from TRBV7-2 and TRBJ1-1, with D unresolved. The CDR3 spans 16 residues. Germline CDR1 and CDR2: SGHTA and FQGNSA. V was shortened by 0 bases and J by 1 base, with 12 bases between the two germline ends. CDR3 sequence (DNA): TGTGCCAGCAGCTTAGCGCGAGCAAACCCGAACACTGAAGCTTTCTTT. It yields the protein CASSLARANPNTEAFF.

The chain links TRBV9 to TRBJ2-7, with 7 positions matching TRBD1. V lost 0 bases and J lost 4; bases outside the gene matches: 1. The CDR3 is made up of 13 amino acids. Germline V gives CDR1 SGDLS, CDR2 YYNGEE. The CDR3 DNA reads TGTGCCAGCAGCGTAGCGACAGGGTACGAGCAGTACTTC. Residues: CASSVATGYEQYF. The full variable domain, with the rest looked up from reference TRBV9 and TRBJ2-7, is DSGVTQTPKHLITATGQRVTLRCSPRSGDLSVYWYQQSLDQGLQFLIQYYNGEERAKGNILERFSAQQFPDLHSELNLSSLELGDSALYFCASSVATGYEQYFGPGTRLTVT.

This clonotype was found a few times. This rearrangement joins TRBV9 to TRBJ2-1; no clear D. The CDR3 spans 16 residues. Trimming left V 0 bases short and J 0 bases short, with 10 bases between. Per the germline V gene, CDR1 is SGDLS and CDR2 is YYNGEE. CDR3 bases: TGTGCCAGCAGCGTAGAAAGGTATGTCTCCTACAATGAGCAGTTCTTC. This encodes CASSVERYVSYNEQFF.

The chain couples TRBV6-2 or TRBV6-3 to TRBJ2-7; 7 bases fit TRBD1. The junction had 7 bases not matched to a gene; V was cut back by 6 bases and J by 2 bases. The CDR3 covers 14 residues. Germline assignment: CDR1 MNHEY and CDR2 SVGEGT. Here the CDR3 DNA reads TGTGCCAGCAGAACCGGGACAGCCACCTACGAGCAGTACGTC. As protein: CASRTGTATYEQYV.

This clonotype was seen a handful of times. The chain couples TRBV2 to TRBJ2-7, with 9 positions matching TRBD1. V was clipped by 4 bases and J by 3 bases; unmatched bases: 7. This CDR3 has 15 residues. Germline lookup yields CDR1 SNHLY and CDR2 FYNNEI. CDR3 in amino acids: CASSAGGQGYYEQYV. CDR3 in DNA: TGTGCCAGCAGTGCGGGGGGACAGGGTTACTACGAGCAGTACGTC.

The CDR3: CASSFRGPSTDTQYF. The CDR3 region has the DNA TGTGCCAGCAGCTTTAGGGGCCCTAGCACAGATACGCAGTATTTT. The chain employs TRBV7-6 and TRBJ2-3; a weak D match, TRBD1 (5 bases). The CDR3 contains 15 residues. Trimming removed 3 bases at V and 0 bases at J, with 10 bases between. The germline gives CDR1 SGHVS, CDR2 FNYEAQ.

V and J are TRBV12-3 or TRBV12-4 and TRBJ1-1; a weak D match, TRBD1 (5 bases). V dropped 3 bases and J dropped 14 bases, with 16 bases sitting between them. CDR3 length equals 12 residues. In DNA, the CDR3 is TGTGCCAGCAGTTTTAGTGGGGGAATCTCCTTCTTT. The encoded protein is CASSFSGGISFF.

The rearrangement joins TRBV9 to TRBJ2-1; D might be TRBD2 (5 bases). V was clipped by 5 bases and J by 2 bases, with 11 bases between them. The CDR3 is 14 amino acids. The germline CDR1 and CDR2 sequences are SGDLS and YYNGEE. CDR3 coding DNA: TGTGCCAGCAGTGACCGGGGAACCTACAATGAGCAGTTCTTC. Its translation is CASSDRGTYNEQFF. Filled out from reference TRBV9 and TRBJ2-1, the complete variable domain reads DSGVTQTPKHLITATGQRVTLRCSPRSGDLSVYWYQQSLDQGLQFLIQYYNGEERAKGNILERFSAQQFPDLHSELNLSSLELGDSALYFCASSDRGTYNEQFFGPGTRLTVL.

The chain combines TRBV12-3 or TRBV12-4 with TRBJ1-5; D perhaps matches TRBD1 (5 bases). The CDR3 has 17 residues. V dropped 5 bases and J dropped 0 bases, with 17 bases sitting between them. The CDR3: CASSRDHRTPSNQPQHF. The CDR3 region has the DNA TGTGCCAGCAGTCGGGACCACAGGACTCCTAGCAATCAGCCCCAGCATTTT.

This clonotype was counted a few times. This chain connects TRBV6-2 or TRBV6-3 to TRBJ2-5; a possible D gene is TRBD2 (5 bases). The germline CDR1 and CDR2 sequences are MNHEY and SVGEGT. With 2 bases removed from V and 5 bases from J, the gap between germline ends came to 9 bases. CDR3 length: 13 residues. Here the CDR3 DNA reads TGTGCCAGCAGTTACGAGGGTACGGAGACCCAGTACTTC. This codes for CASSYEGTETQYF.

This clonotype was detected ten times or more. This chain joins TRBV6-5 and TRBJ2-2, with D perhaps TRBD2 (5 bases). Germline values: CDR1 MNHEY, CDR2 SVGAGI. This CDR3 comprises 13 residues. Trimming removed 0 bases at V and 7 bases at J, with 6 bases between. The CDR3 is CASSYSRVGELFF. Here the CDR3 DNA reads TGTGCCAGCAGTTACTCGAGGGTCGGGGAGCTGTTTTTT.

This clonotype was counted ten times or more. V is TRBV15 and J is TRBJ2-7; possibly TRBD1 for D (5 bases). The CDR3 totals 13 residues. V dropped 6 bases and J dropped 9 bases, with 18 bases sitting between them. The germline V gene encodes CDR1 LNHNV and CDR2 YYDKDF (reference sequence). CDR3 bases: TGTGCCACCAGTACAGGTTTTGGTTTCGGGCAGTACGTC. Amino acids: CATSTGFGFGQYV.

V and J are TRBV27 and TRBJ1-4; D possibly corresponds to TRBD1 (5 bases). The V gene lost 11 bases and the J gene lost 7 bases, with 38 bases spanning the gap. CDR1 is MNHEY and CDR2 is SMNVEV in the germline V gene (reference sequence). The CDR3 is made up of 20 amino acids. CDR3 amino acids: CAFRSTSMVGGPLVGEKLFF. The CDR3 DNA is TGTGCCTTCAGATCCACCTCGATGGTTGGGGGACCATTAGTCGGTGAAAAACTGTTTTTT. Together with reference TRBV27 and TRBJ1-4, the CDR3 gives the full variable domain: EAQVTQNPRYLITVTGKKLTVTCSQNMNHEYMSWYRQDPGLGLRQIYYSMNVEVTDKGDVPEGYKVSRKEKRNFPLILESPSPNQTSLYFCAFRSTSMVGGPLVGEKLFFGSGTQLSVL.

This clonotype was detected a few times. This chain joins TRBV10-3 and TRBJ1-2; 8 bases are a match to TRBD1. This CDR3 is built from 12 residues. V dropped 8 bases and J dropped 7; count of bases not matched to a gene: 6. The germline V gene has CDR1 ENHRY and CDR2 SYGVKD. The CDR3 loop reads CAILMTGAGYTF. The CDR3 nucleotides read TGTGCCATCCTAATGACAGGGGCTGGCTACACCTTC.

This clonotype was observed a few times. In nucleotides, the CDR3 is TGTGCCAGCAGCTTAATGGTGGGACAGGGGACCTTCGGCTACACCTTC. It translates to CASSLMVGQGTFGYTF. V and J are TRBV7-8 and TRBJ1-2; 10 nucleotides agree with TRBD1. This CDR3 has 16 amino acids. Germline-derived CDR1 and CDR2 are SGHVS and FQNEAQ. The V segment lost 2 bases and the J segment 8 bases; nucleotides outside the gene matches: 11. The full variable domain, rest sourced from reference TRBV7-8 and TRBJ1-2, is GAGVSQSPRYKVAKRGQDVALRCDPISGHVSLFWYQQALGQGPEFLTYFQNEAQLDKSGLPSDRFFAERPEGSVSTLKIQRTQQEDSAVYLCASSLMVGQGTFGYTFGSGTRLTVV.

This chain links TRBV9 with TRBJ1-1, with D uncertain. V was cut by 4 bases and J by 4 bases, with 8 bases left in between. Looked up from germline, CDR1 is SGDLS and CDR2 is YYNGEE. The CDR3 runs to 12 residues. CDR3 amino acids: CASSLTPTEAFF. In nucleotides, the CDR3 is TGTGCCAGCAGCCTGACCCCCACTGAAGCTTTCTTT.

This clonotype has only a few counts. The gene calls are TRBV6-2 or TRBV6-3 and TRBJ2-1, with D maybe TRBD2 (5 bases). The CDR3 runs 12 residues. CDR1 is MNHEY, CDR2 SVGEGT, per germline. V was cut by 8 bases and J by 5 bases, with 10 bases left in between. The CDR3 nucleotides are TGTGCCAGCGGAGGCAGCGACAATGAGCAGTTCTTC. This sequence encodes CASGGSDNEQFF.

This clonotype has a handful of counts. The chain combines TRBV7-2 with TRBJ2-2; D is ambiguous. Germline V gene sequence: CDR1 SGHTA, CDR2 FQGNSA. The CDR3 is 16 residues long. V lost 5 bases to trimming and J lost 1 base, with 14 bases between them. Written as DNA, the CDR3 is TGTGCCAGCAGCCCCCCCCTCAACCTGAACACCGGGGAGCTGTTTTTT. This translates into CASSPPLNLNTGELFF.